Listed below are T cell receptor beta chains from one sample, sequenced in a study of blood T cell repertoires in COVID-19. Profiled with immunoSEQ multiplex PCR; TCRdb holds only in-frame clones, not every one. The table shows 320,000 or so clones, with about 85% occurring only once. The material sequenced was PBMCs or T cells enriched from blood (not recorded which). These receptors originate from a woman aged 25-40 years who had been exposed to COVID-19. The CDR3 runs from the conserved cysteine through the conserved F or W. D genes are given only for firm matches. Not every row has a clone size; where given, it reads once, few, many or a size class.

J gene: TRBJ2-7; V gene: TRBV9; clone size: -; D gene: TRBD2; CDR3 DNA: TGTGCCAGCAGCGTAAAAACTAGCGGGAGCCATCCATCCTACGAGCAGTACTTC; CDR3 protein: CASSVKTSGSHPSYEQYF
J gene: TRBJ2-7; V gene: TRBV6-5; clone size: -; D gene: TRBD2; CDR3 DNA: TGTGCCAGCAGCCATTCTAGCGGTTACGAGCAGTACTTC; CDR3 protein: CASSHSSGYEQYF
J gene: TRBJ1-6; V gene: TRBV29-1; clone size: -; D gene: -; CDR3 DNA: TGCAGCGTTGCACCACACCAGGCTAATTCACCCCTCCACTTT; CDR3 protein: CSVAPHQANSPLHF
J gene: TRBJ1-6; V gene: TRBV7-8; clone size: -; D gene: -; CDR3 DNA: TGTGCCAGCAGCTTTGAGAGGGGGGGATCACCCCTCCACTTT; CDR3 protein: CASSFERGGSPLHF
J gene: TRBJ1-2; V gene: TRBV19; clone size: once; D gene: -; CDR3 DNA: TGTGCCAGTACCGGAGCAGGGTCGGCTGATGGCTACACCTTC; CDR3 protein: CASTGAGSADGYTF
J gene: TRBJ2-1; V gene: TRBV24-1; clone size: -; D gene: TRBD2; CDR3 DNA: TGTGCCACGGCGGGAGGGCCATATTTCAATGAGCAGTTCTTC; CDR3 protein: CATAGGPYFNEQFF
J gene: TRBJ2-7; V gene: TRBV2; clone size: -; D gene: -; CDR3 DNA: TGTGCCAGCATGGATAGGAGCGCCCCCTACGAGCAGTACTTC; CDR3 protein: CASMDRSAPYEQYF
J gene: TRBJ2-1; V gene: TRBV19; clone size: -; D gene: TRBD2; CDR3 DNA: TGTGCCAGTAGTATTTACTCTAGCGGGGGGAACAATGAGCAGTTCTTC; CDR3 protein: CASSIYSSGGNNEQFF
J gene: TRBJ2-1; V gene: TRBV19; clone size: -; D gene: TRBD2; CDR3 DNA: TGTGCCAGTAGTATATATGCTAGCGGGGGGACTTATAATGAGCAGTTCTTC; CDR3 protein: CASSIYASGGTYNEQFF
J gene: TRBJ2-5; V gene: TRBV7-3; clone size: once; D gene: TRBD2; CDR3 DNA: TGTGCCAGCAGCACCACTAGCGGGGTCCAAGAGACCCAGTACTTC; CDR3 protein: CASSTTSGVQETQYF
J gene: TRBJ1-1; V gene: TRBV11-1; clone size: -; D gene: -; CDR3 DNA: TGTGCCAGCAGCTTAGGCGAGGTTGTTGAAGCTTTCTTT; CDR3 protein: CASSLGEVVEAFF
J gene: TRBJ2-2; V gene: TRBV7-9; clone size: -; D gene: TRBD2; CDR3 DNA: TGTGCCAGCAGCCAAGGGGGGACTAGCGCCGGGGAGCTGTTTTTT; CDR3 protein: CASSQGGTSAGELFF
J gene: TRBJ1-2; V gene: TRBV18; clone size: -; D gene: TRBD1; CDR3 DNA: TGTGCCAGCTCACTATCCGGGACAGGGGTCAATGGCTACACCTTC; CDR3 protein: CASSLSGTGVNGYTF
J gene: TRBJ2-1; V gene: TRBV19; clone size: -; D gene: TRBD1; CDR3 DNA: TGTGCCAGTAGTGGGACAGGGGGCATTGAGCAGTTCTTC; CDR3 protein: CASSGTGGIEQFF
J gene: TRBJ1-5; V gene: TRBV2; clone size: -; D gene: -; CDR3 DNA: TGTGCCAGCAGGGAGGCAGTTCATCAGCCCCAGCATTTT; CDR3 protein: CASREAVHQPQHF
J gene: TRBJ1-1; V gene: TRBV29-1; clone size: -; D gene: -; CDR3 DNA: TGCAGCGCCTCGGAGCAGGGCAAGAACACTGAAGCTTTCTTT; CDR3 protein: CSASEQGKNTEAFF
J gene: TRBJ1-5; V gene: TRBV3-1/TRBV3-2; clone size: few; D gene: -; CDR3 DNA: TGTGCCAGCAGCCAAGGTTCCGGGAACAATCAGCCCCAGCATTTT; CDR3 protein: CASSQGSGNNQPQHF
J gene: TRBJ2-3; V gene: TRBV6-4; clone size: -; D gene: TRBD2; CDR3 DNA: TGTGCCAGCAGTGAGACAGCGGGAGGGCCAGATACGCAGTATTTT; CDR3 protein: CASSETAGGPDTQYF
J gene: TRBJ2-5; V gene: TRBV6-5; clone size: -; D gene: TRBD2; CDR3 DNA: TGTGCCAGCAGTTCTCTCGGGGGGGCACGGGAGACCCAGTACTTC; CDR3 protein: CASSSLGGARETQYF
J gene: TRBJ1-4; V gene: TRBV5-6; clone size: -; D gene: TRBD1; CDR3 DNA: TGTGCCAGCAGCGGACAGGGGGCCCTTAATGAAAAACTGTTTTTT; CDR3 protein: CASSGQGALNEKLFF
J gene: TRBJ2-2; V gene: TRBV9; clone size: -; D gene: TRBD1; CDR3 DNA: TGTGCCAGCAGCGTAGGCCAGGGGGCGTCCTTTGGCACCGGGGAGCTGTTTTTT; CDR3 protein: CASSVGQGASFGTGELFF
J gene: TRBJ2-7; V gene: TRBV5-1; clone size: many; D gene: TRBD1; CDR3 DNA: TGCGCCAGCAACATGCCGGGACAGGGATACGAGCAGTACTTC; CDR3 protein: CASNMPGQGYEQYF
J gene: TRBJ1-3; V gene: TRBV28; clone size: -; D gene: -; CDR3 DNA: TGTGCCAGCAGTCTGACAGGTTCGGGCGGAAACACCATATATTTT; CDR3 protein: CASSLTGSGGNTIYF
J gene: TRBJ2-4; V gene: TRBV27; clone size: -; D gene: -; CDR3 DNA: TGTGCCAGCAGTTTTTCAGCGGGAGCCAAAAACATTCAGTACTTC; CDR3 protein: CASSFSAGAKNIQYF
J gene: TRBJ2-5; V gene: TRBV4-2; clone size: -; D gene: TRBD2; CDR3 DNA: TGTGCCAGCAGCCAAGGCACCGGGGGGGCTGGAGAGACCCAGTACTTC; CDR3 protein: CASSQGTGGAGETQYF